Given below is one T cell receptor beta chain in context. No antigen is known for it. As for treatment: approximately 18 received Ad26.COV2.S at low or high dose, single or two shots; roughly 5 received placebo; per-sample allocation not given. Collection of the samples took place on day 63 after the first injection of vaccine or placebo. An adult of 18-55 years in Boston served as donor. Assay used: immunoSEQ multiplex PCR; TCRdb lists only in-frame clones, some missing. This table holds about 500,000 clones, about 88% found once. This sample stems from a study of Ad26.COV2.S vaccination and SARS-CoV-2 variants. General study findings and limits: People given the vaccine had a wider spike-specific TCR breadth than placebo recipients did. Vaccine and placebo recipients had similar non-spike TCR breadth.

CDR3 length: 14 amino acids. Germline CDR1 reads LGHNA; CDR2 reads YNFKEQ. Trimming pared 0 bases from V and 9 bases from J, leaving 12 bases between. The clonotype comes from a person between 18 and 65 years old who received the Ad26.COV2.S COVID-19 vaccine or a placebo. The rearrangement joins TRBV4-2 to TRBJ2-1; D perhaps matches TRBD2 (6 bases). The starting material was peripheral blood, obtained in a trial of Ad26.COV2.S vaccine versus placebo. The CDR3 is CASSQEVAASEQFF. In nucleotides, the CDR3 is TGTGCCAGCAGCCAAGAAGTAGCGGCGAGTGAGCAGTTCTTC.